The 16 T cell receptor beta chains given below trace back to one sample, sequenced in a study of T cell repertoires in cytomegalovirus infection. These receptors have no known antigen. TCRdb re-called the reads with MiXCR, one entry per CDR3 protein. The repertoire has some 920,000 distinct CDR3 sequences, approximately 31% of them found once; the top ten carry over 11%. Sequences were derived from cultured CD8+ T cells from PBMCs, sampled from culture after CMV antigen stimulation. These receptor sequences come from a human donor in good health (CMV status not recorded). Some clones in this sample may be carry-over from other donors' samples.

This clonotype was seen only a few times. Just one base apart from a much larger clone, this may be a read error. The V and J genes are TRBV7-8 and TRBJ1-5; a possible D gene is TRBD1 (6 bases). The DNA end is more similar to TRBJ2-3, so the J call may be wrong. Germline CDR1 is SGHVS and CDR2 is FQNEAQ. The CDR3 loop spans 15 amino acids. CDR3 loop: CASSTGTVSNQPQYF. The CDR3 DNA sequence: TGTGCCAGCAGCACAGGGACCGTTAGCAATCAGCCCCAGTATTTT.

The chain recombines TRBV6-5 with TRBJ1-4; D gene uncertain. This CDR3 has 16 amino acids. The germline V gene encodes CDR1 MNHEY and CDR2 SVGAGI. Deletions cut 4 bases from V and 0 bases from J, with 12 bases between. The CDR3 is CASSWYSDATNEKLFF. CDR3 bases: TGTGCCAGCAGTTGGTACAGCGATGCAACTAATGAAAAACTGTTTTTT.

This clonotype appeared a few times. The chain couples TRBV7-3 to TRBJ2-5, with D unresolved. This CDR3 region has 13 residues. Per germline, CDR1 SGHTA and CDR2 FQGTGA. Deletions cut 5 bases from V and 2 bases from J, with 9 bases between. The CDR3 DNA is TGTGCCAGCAGCCCCTCAACTCAAGAGACCCAGTACTTC. Translation: CASSPSTQETQYF.

In this sample, this clonotype turned up many times. This chain joins TRBV7-8 and TRBJ1-1, with a tentative D call TRBD1 (5 bases). Trimming took 3 bases from V and 3 from J, leaving 11 bases between them. The germline gives CDR1 SGHVS, CDR2 FQNEAQ. The CDR3 has 14 residues. In DNA, the CDR3 is TGTGCCAGCAGCTTGGTAGGGGTCGACACTGAAGCTTTCTTT. Protein: CASSLVGVDTEAFF.

A few counts support this clonotype. This chain joins TRBV5-6 and TRBJ1-5; unclear D gene. The CDR3 spans 13 residues. The V gene's germline CDR1 is SGHDT and CDR2 YYEEEE. V was clipped by 4 bases and J by 7 bases, with 12 bases between them. This CDR3 reads CASSPSPYQPQHF. Here the CDR3 DNA reads TGTGCCAGCAGCCCCTCCCCCTACCAGCCCCAGCATTTT.

This clonotype has a count of ten or more. This chain links TRBV24-1 with TRBJ2-2; no clear D gene. Germline loops: CDR1 KGHDR, CDR2 SFDVKD. V lost 0 bases to trimming and J lost 5 bases, with 9 bases between them. This CDR3 spans 15 amino acids. The CDR3: CATSDLRSKTGELFF. The CDR3 DNA is TGTGCCACCAGTGATTTGCGCAGTAAAACCGGGGAGCTGTTTTTT.

CDR3 sequence reads: CASSWGQGGNTIYF. The CDR3 region has the DNA TGTGCCAGCAGTTGGGGACAGGGCGGAAACACCATATATTTT. The V gene is TRBV28, the J gene TRBJ1-3; the match to TRBD1 covers 9 bases. Per germline, CDR1 MDHEN and CDR2 SYDVKM. The CDR3 has 14 amino acids. V was pared by 4 bases and J by 4 bases, with 2 bases of the junction left unmatched.

This clonotype has just a few counts. The rearrangement joins TRBV9 to TRBJ2-3, with 11 bases fitting TRBD2. The germline gives CDR1 SGDLS, CDR2 YYNGEE. This CDR3 is built from 15 residues. V lost 3 bases, J lost 4 bases, and 4 bases stayed unmatched. CDR3 loop: CASSGSGGGADTQYF. The CDR3 coding sequence is TGTGCCAGCAGCGGTAGCGGGGGGGGAGCAGATACGCAGTATTTT.

This clonotype was counted ten times or more. V usage is TRBV7-8 and J usage is TRBJ2-3; TRBD2 might be the D (6 bases). CDR1 is SGHVS, CDR2 FQNEAQ, per germline. V lost 3 bases and J lost 6, with 16 bases in between. This CDR3 region has 15 residues. The CDR3: CASSFVDYPLDTQYF. The CDR3 nucleotides are TGTGCCAGCAGCTTTGTGGACTACCCGTTGGATACGCAGTATTTT. Supplemented by reference TRBV7-8 and TRBJ2-3, the full variable domain reads GAGVSQSPRYKVAKRGQDVALRCDPISGHVSLFWYQQALGQGPEFLTYFQNEAQLDKSGLPSDRFFAERPEGSVSTLKIQRTQQEDSAVYLCASSFVDYPLDTQYFGPGTRLTVL.

This clonotype was detected only a few times. V is TRBV27 and J is TRBJ1-5; no clear D gene. This CDR3 spans 15 amino acids. V was pared by 0 bases and J by 0 bases, with 6 bases between. In germline, CDR1 is MNHEY, CDR2 SMNVEV (reference sequence). CDR3 coding DNA: TGTGCCAGCAGTTTATCGTATTATAGCAATCAGCCCCAGCATTTT. Translated, it gives CASSLSYYSNQPQHF.

The gene calls are TRBV10-3 and TRBJ2-7; 10 nucleotides align to TRBD1. Germline CDR1 ENHRY, CDR2 SYGVKD. V gave up 0 bases and J gave up 5 bases; unmatched junction bases: 4. The CDR3 extends over 15 amino acids. The CDR3: CAISESGTGVDEQYV. The CDR3 DNA reads TGTGCCATCAGTGAGTCCGGGACAGGGGTCGACGAGCAGTACGTC.

CDR3 coding DNA: TGTGCCAGCAGCTCGACTGACAGGGGTGGTCCTCGGCGCAATGAGCAGTTCTTC. Amino acid sequence: CASSSTDRGGPRRNEQFF. This rearrangement joins TRBV7-9 to TRBJ2-1; TRBD1 agrees at 8 bases. The CDR3 runs to 18 residues. The ends lost 4 bases at V and 6 bases at J; junction bases unmatched: 17. The germline CDR1 and CDR2 sequences are SEHNR and FQNEAQ (reference sequence). Filled out from reference TRBV7-9 and TRBJ2-1, the complete variable domain reads DTGVSQNPRHKITKRGQNVTFRCDPISEHNRLYWYRQTLGQGPEFLTYFQNEAQLEKSRLLSDRFSAERPKGSFSTLEIQRTEQGDSAMYLCASSSTDRGGPRRNEQFFGPGTRLTVL.

This clonotype was found a few times. The rearrangement uses TRBV28 and TRBJ2-2, with D perhaps matching TRBD2 (7 bases). Deletions cut 8 bases from V and 0 bases from J, with 10 bases between. The CDR3 covers 14 residues. CDR1 is MDHEN and CDR2 is SYDVKM in the germline V gene. The CDR3 coding sequence is TGTGCCAGCGGGGGGGCAGCGAACACCGGGGAGCTGTTTTTT. Encoded protein: CASGGAANTGELFF.

This chain uses TRBV6-1 with TRBJ2-3, with unresolved D. CDR3 size: 15 residues. Trimming left V 4 bases short and J 2 bases short, with 13 bases between. Germline V gene sequence: CDR1 MNHNS, CDR2 SASEGT. CDR3 bases: TGTGCCAGCAGTGGCCTCCAGAGGTACACAGATACGCAGTATTTT. It is translated as CASSGLQRYTDTQYF.

For this clonotype: Just one base apart from a much larger clone, this may be a read error. The rearrangement uses TRBV6-6 and TRBJ2-1; possibly TRBD2 for D (5 bases). Per germline, CDR1 MNHNY and CDR2 SVGAGI (reference sequence). The CDR3 totals 16 residues. V was shortened by 0 bases and J by 5 bases, with 14 bases between the two germline ends. The CDR3 protein is CASSYSFREQHNEQFF. In nucleotides, the CDR3 is TGTGCCAGCAGTTACTCCTTCCGGGAACAACACAATGAGCAGTTCTTC.

Ten or more counts support this clonotype. The chain carries TRBV10-3 and TRBJ1-5; the match to TRBD1 covers 8 bases. The CDR3 extends over 17 amino acids. CDR1 and CDR2 from the germline V gene are ENHRY and SYGVKD. Trimming cost V 3 bases and J 6 bases; bases outside gene matches: 13. The CDR3: CAISESPPDRVVQPQHF. The CDR3 DNA is TGTGCCATCAGTGAAAGCCCACCGGACAGGGTCGTTCAGCCCCAGCATTTT.